These 29 T cell receptor delta chains were sequenced from one sample in a study of gamma-delta chains in newborns, infants, children. TCRdb redid clone calling on the reads using CATT. The sample carries some 4,300 delta-chain clones, approximately 3% recorded once. The sample was blood. The receptor source for this set is a child who was a newborn, infant or young child, either healthy, febrile or measles-vaccinated (not recorded which).

In the case of this clone: TCRdb records a much larger clone's protein for this DNA, with a difference at residue 13 that likely arises from a read error; the protein given is the translation of the DNA. The chain couples TRDV2 to TRDJ3; TRDD3 is a possible D gene (6 bases). The CDR3 length is 18 residues. Germline V gene lookup returns CDR1 GEAIGNYY and CDR2 EKD. CDR3 loop: CACDTGGPFSWDARQMFF. The CDR3 nucleotides read TGTGCCTGTGACACTGGGGGTCCTTTCTCCTGGGACGCCCGACAGATGTTTTTC.

About this clone itself: A read error likely explains this, since a far larger clone differs by one base. This CDR3 is also generated by other DNA sequences in the sample. The chain joins TRDV1 to TRDJ2; 8 bases agree with TRDD3. Looked up from germline, CDR1 is TSWWSYY and CDR2 is QGS. The V gene end was trimmed by 1 base and the J gene end by 3 bases; junction bases not matched to a gene: 19. There are 21 residues in the CDR3. In DNA form, the CDR3 reads TGTGCTCTTGGGGAACGCTTAATGGTTGGGGGATGCGCCTTGGTGACAGCACAACTCTTCTTT. It encodes CALGERLMVGGCALVTAQLFF.

A word on this clone: Given a far larger clone just one base away, this is likely a sequencing read error. The sample contains more than one DNA sequence encoding this CDR3. This sequence joins TRDV2 and TRDJ2, with TRDD3 identical over 7 bases. The CDR3 runs to 16 residues. Germline V lookup: CDR1 GEAIGNYY, CDR2 EKD. V lost 1 base, J lost 0 bases, and 4 bases stayed unmatched. The CDR3 region is CACDTLGNTLTAQLFF. Here the CDR3 DNA reads TGTGCCTGTGACACACTGGGGAATACTTTGACAGCACAACTCTTCTTT.

This clone was recorded a few times. The translation of this DNA and the TCRdb protein of a much larger clone differ at residue 12, probably owing to a read error; the protein shown here is translated from the DNA. The chain uses TRDV2 and TRDJ3, with 7 bases that match TRDD3. The CDR3 is 17 residues long. Per germline, CDR1 GEAIGNYY and CDR2 EKD. The CDR3 loop is CACDSVLGTWDARQMFF. Here the CDR3 DNA reads TGTGCCTGTGACTCCGTACTGGGGACCTGGGACGCCCGACAGATGTTTTTC.

In its sample, this clone ranks as medium-sized (0.01 to 0.1%). The same CDR3 can be traced to other DNA sequences in this sample. The gene calls are TRDV2 and TRDJ2; 9 nucleotides agree with TRDD3. With V trimmed by 0 bases and J by 5 bases, 0 bases remained unmatched. CDR3 size: 14 residues. The V gene's germline CDR1 is GEAIGNYY and CDR2 EKD. The CDR3 reads CACDTLGDTAQLFF. CDR3 sequence (DNA): TGTGCCTGTGACACCCTGGGGGATACAGCACAACTCTTCTTT.

This clone was seen a few times. Translating this DNA gives a protein that differs at residue 4 from the TCRdb one, which belongs to a much larger clone; a read error is likely, and the protein shown is this translation. The chain carries TRDV2 and TRDJ1, with 7 bases matching TRDD3. J was trimmed by 1 base and V by 5 bases; bases with no gene match: 3. Per germline, CDR1 GEAIGNYY and CDR2 EKD. This CDR3 has 13 amino acids. The CDR3 sequence: CACGRIRTDKLIF. In DNA form, the CDR3 reads TGTGCCTGTGGCAGGATACGCACCGATAAACTCATCTTT.

The sample holds a few counts of this clone. The TCRdb protein, from a much larger clone, departs from this DNA's translation at residue 4, likely by read error; the protein shown derives from the DNA. This rearrangement joins TRDV2 to TRDJ3; 10 nucleotides align to TRDD3. Trimming at V came to 5 bases and at J to 0 bases, leaving 6 bases not matched to a gene. The CDR3 is made up of 18 amino acids. Germline CDR1 GEAIGNYY, CDR2 EKD. CDR3 amino acids: CACGSAGGYSWDTRQMFF. The CDR3 bases are TGTGCCTGTGGCTCAGCTGGGGGATACTCCTGGGACACCCGACAGATGTTTTTC.

Concerning this clone itself: Translating this DNA gives a protein that differs at residue 4 from the TCRdb one, which belongs to a much larger clone; a read error is likely, and the protein shown is this translation. The chain is built from TRDV2 and TRDJ2; 9 bases fit TRDD3. The ends lost 5 bases at V and 0 bases at J; junction bases unmatched: 6. The CDR3 runs 16 residues. Germline CDR1 is GEAIGNYY and CDR2 is EKD. The CDR3 here is CACGTLGEALTAQLFF. CDR3 DNA: TGTGCCTGTGGCACACTGGGGGAAGCTTTGACAGCACAACTCTTCTTT.

Concerning this clone: The protein held in TCRdb is that of a much larger clone and does not match this DNA's translation at residue 10, likely because of a read error; the protein shown is translated from the DNA. V usage is TRDV2 and J usage is TRDJ3; 7 bases are shared with TRDD3. V trimming: 0 bases; J trimming: 3 bases; junction bases outside the gene matches: 7. From germline, CDR1 is GEAIGNYY and CDR2 EKD. The CDR3 is 18 amino acids. For the CDR3, the DNA is TGTGCCTGTGACACCTGGGGGACGAGCTTCTGGGACACCCGACAGATGTTTTTC. It encodes CACDTWGTSFWDTRQMFF.

As to this clone: A much larger clone sits a single nucleotide away, making a read error possible. The chain recombines TRDV2 with TRDJ3; 7 bases agree with TRDD3. CDR3 length: 19 amino acids. With 0 bases clipped from V and 2 bases from J, the junction kept 9 bases outside the gene matches. In germline, CDR1 is GEAIGNYY, CDR2 EKD. CDR3 DNA sequence: TGTGCCTGTGACACCGTACTGGGGTATACGGCCTGGGACACCCGACAGATGTTTTTC. Protein: CACDTVLGYTAWDTRQMFF.

This clone was counted between two and nine times. The protein recorded in TCRdb matches a much larger clone and deviates from this DNA's translation at residue 12, suggesting a read error; the protein here is obtained by translating the DNA. The chain uses TRDV2 and TRDJ2; D not certain. The CDR3 loop spans 14 amino acids. The germline CDR1 and CDR2 sequences are GEAIGNYY and EKD. CDR3 in DNA: TGTGCCTGTGACACATGGTCTTTGACAGCACAACCCTTCTTT. This translates into CACDTWSLTAQPFF.

This clone was observed a handful of times. Possible read error: a much larger clone is one base away. This rearrangement joins TRDV1 to TRDJ1; TRDD3 agrees at 8 bases. The germline CDR1 and CDR2 sequences are TSWWSYY and QGS. J lost 0 bases, V lost 0 bases, and 21 bases had no gene match. The CDR3 is made up of 22 amino acids. The CDR3 DNA follows: TGTGCTCTTGGGGAACTCAACCTTCTTACTTCTGGGGGACCCCTATACACCGATAAACTCATCTTT. The encoded protein is CALGELNLLTSGGPLYTDKLIF.

Relative to its sample, this clone is hyperexpanded. Other DNA sequences in this sample translate to the same CDR3. The V and J genes are TRDV2 and TRDJ2; TRDD3 agrees at 10 bases. This CDR3 has 14 amino acids. V was clipped by 2 bases and J by 5 bases; unmatched bases: 1. Per the germline V gene, CDR1 is GEAIGNYY and CDR2 is EKD. CDR3 protein: CACDILGDTAQLFF. In DNA, the CDR3 is TGTGCCTGTGACATACTGGGGGATACAGCACAACTCTTCTTT.

A note on this clone: Translating this DNA gives a protein that differs at residue 10 from the TCRdb one, which belongs to a much larger clone; a read error is likely, and the protein shown is this translation. The CDR3 DNA sequence: TGTGCCTGTGACGTACTGGGGGATAGTAGCACCGATAAACTCATCTTT. It codes for CACDVLGDSSTDKLIF. The rearrangement uses TRDV2 and TRDJ1; TRDD3 matches at 11 bases. The CDR3 consists of 16 residues. CDR1 and CDR2 from the germline V gene are GEAIGNYY and EKD. Trimming took 3 bases from V and 1 from J; bases not matched to a gene: 6.

This clone is medium-sized in the sample. Other DNA sequences of this sample code for an identical CDR3. The chain recombines TRDV2 with TRDJ2; TRDD3 aligns across 12 bases. The germline gives CDR1 GEAIGNYY, CDR2 EKD. CDR3 size: 15 residues. Trimming removed 2 bases from V and 4 bases from J; junction bases left unmatched: 1. The CDR3 region has the DNA TGTGCCTGTGACATACTGGGGGATACGACAGCACAACTCTTCTTT. Its translation: CACDILGDTTAQLFF.

About this clone itself: At one end, the junction sequence differs from germline, possibly due to a read error. The chain recombines TRDV2 with TRDJ3, with TRDD3 matching over 11 bases. Germline V CDR1 and CDR2: GEAIGNYY, EKD. The CDR3 spans 22 residues. This chain's CDR3 is CACDKVLGDKPPGAWDTRQVFF. The CDR3, as DNA: TGTGCCTGTGACAAAGTACTGGGGGATAAGCCGCCTGGGGCCTGGGACACCCGACAGGTGTTTTTC.

This clone is categorized as medium-sized. This rearrangement joins TRDV3 to TRDJ3, with TRDD3 matching 7 bases. V shed 2 bases and J 8 bases; nucleotides not matched to a gene: 3. Germline CDR1 TVYSNPD, CDR2 GDNSRS (reference sequence). The CDR3 runs 13 residues. The CDR3 DNA reads TGTGCCTTTCTGGGGGTCCACACCCGACAGATGTTTTTC. Its translation: CAFLGVHTRQMFF.

By share, this clone ranks as medium-sized. This CDR3 reads CACDSWGIGWDTRQMFF. CDR3 DNA sequence: TGTGCCTGTGACAGCTGGGGGATAGGCTGGGACACCCGACAGATGTTTTTC. The V and J genes are TRDV2 and TRDJ3; 10 bases are shared with TRDD3. The CDR3 is 17 amino acids. The V gene end was trimmed by 2 bases and the J gene end by 3 bases; junction bases not matched to a gene: 3. Germline V CDR1 and CDR2: GEAIGNYY, EKD.

J is TRDJ1 and V is TRDV3, with 9 bases aligning to TRDD3. Germline CDR1 and CDR2: TVYSNPD and GDNSRS (reference sequence). The CDR3 consists of 18 residues. J lost 3 bases, V lost 3 bases, and 20 bases had no gene match. Here the CDR3 reads CAFRPYVNWGSYADKLIF. As DNA, the CDR3 is TGTGCCTTCCGCCCCTACGTAAACTGGGGGAGTTACGCCGATAAACTCATCTTT.

There are a few counts of this clone. TCRdb's listed protein matches a much larger clone and diverges from this DNA's translation at residue 11, likely through a read error; the protein shown comes from the DNA. J is TRDJ3 and V is TRDV2, with 12 bases fitting TRDD3. Trimming at V came to 2 bases and at J to 3 bases, leaving 10 bases not matched to a gene. The CDR3 totals 20 residues. The germline gives CDR1 GEAIGNYY, CDR2 EKD. The CDR3 DNA is TGTGCCTGTGACAAAGTACTGGGGGATACAAGTATCTGGGACACCCGACAGATGTTTTTC. It is translated as CACDKVLGDTSIWDTRQMFF.

This clone occurred a few times. One junction end disagrees with the germline gene, perhaps due to a read error. The CDR3 protein is CARGEVLVLTAQLFF. In DNA form, the CDR3 reads TGTGCTCGTGGGGAAGTTCTCGTCTTGACAGCACAACTCTTCTTT. This chain uses TRDV1 with TRDJ2, with a tentative D call TRDD3 (5 bases). The CDR3 covers 15 residues. Germline V gene data show CDR1 as TSWWSYY and CDR2 as QGS.

This clone was counted only a few times. Possible read error: a much larger clone is one base away. This chain joins TRDV2 and TRDJ3; TRDD3 agrees at 11 bases. CDR1 and CDR2 (germline): GEAIGNYY, EKD. The CDR3 is 19 amino acids. The CDR3 DNA reads TGTGCCTGTGACAACATACTGGGGGATAGCTCCTGGGACACCCGACAGACGTTTTTC. Translation gives CACDNILGDSSWDTRQTFF.

This clone was observed a few times. A read error likely explains why the TCRdb protein, taken from a much larger clone, differs from this DNA's translation at residue 9; the protein shown is translated from the DNA. The rearrangement links TRDV2 to TRDJ2; 9 bases fit TRDD3. This CDR3 has 16 residues. Per the germline V gene, CDR1 is GEAIGNYY and CDR2 is EKD. After removal of 0 bases from V and 1 base from J, the junction contained 2 bases not matched to a gene. The CDR3 DNA reads as TGTGCCTGTGACACCTTGGGGGATAATTTGACAGCACAACTCTTCTTT. It translates to CACDTLGDNLTAQLFF.

This clone turned up a few times. TCRdb records a much larger clone's protein for this DNA, with a difference at residue 3 that likely arises from a read error; the protein given is the translation of the DNA. The chain employs TRDV2 and TRDJ3, with 10 positions matching TRDD3. Germline CDR1 reads GEAIGNYY; CDR2 reads EKD. The CDR3 sequence is 18 residues long. The CDR3 DNA is TGTGCCAGTGACACCGGGGGATACGGGGTCTGGGACACCCGACAGATGTTTTTC. Translating it yields CASDTGGYGVWDTRQMFF.

This clone is categorized as medium-sized. Other nucleotide sequences from this sample produce the same CDR3. The rearrangement links TRDV2 to TRDJ3, with 7 bases matching TRDD3. Germline V gene lookup returns CDR1 GEAIGNYY and CDR2 EKD. CDR3 size: 19 residues. V lost 0 bases and J lost 0; bases outside the gene matches: 7. CDR3 protein: CACDTVLGVSSWDTRQMFF. In nucleotides, the CDR3 is TGTGCCTGTGACACCGTGCTGGGGGTCAGCTCCTGGGACACCCGACAGATGTTTTTC.

A few counts support this clone. Being one base from a much bigger clone, this may be a read error. Because the CDR3's place on the DNA is in doubt, the DNA is left out and the CDR3 is given as listed by TCRdb. Other DNA sequences in this specimen translate into the identical CDR3. The rearrangement links TRDV2 to TRDJ3; the D call of TRDD3 is as the table states it, not checked on the DNA. Including both end residues, the CDR3 is 20 amino acids long. Germline V gene data show CDR1 as GEAIGNYY and CDR2 as EKD. The CDR3 reads CACDTITTGGYLWDTRQMFF.

This clone was detected only a few times. A read error is the likely source, as a far larger clone sits one nucleotide away. The chain uses TRDV2 and TRDJ3, with TRDD3 matching 11 bases. Germline CDR1 and CDR2: GEAIGNYY and EKD. CDR3 length: 19 residues. The CDR3 spells CACDKVLGDSSWDTRQVFF. CDR3 DNA sequence: TGTGCCTGTGACAAAGTACTGGGGGATAGCTCCTGGGACACCCGACAGGTGTTTTTC.

Regarding this clone: A far more abundant clone sits one base away, making this likely a read error. The chain carries TRDV2 and TRDJ3; 10 bases fit TRDD3. The germline V gene encodes CDR1 GEAIGNYY and CDR2 EKD. CDR3 length: 21 residues. The V and J ends lost 0 bases and 2 bases, in that order; junction bases with no gene match: 12. The CDR3 region has the DNA TGTGCCTGTGACACCGGGGTATGGGGGATACAACGAACCTGGGACACCCGACAGATGTTTTTC. It specifies CACDTGVWGIQRTWDTRQMFF.

In this sample, this clone turned up a few times. A clone one base away is much larger, so this may be a read error. The chain recombines TRDV2 with TRDJ3, with 11 nucleotides matching TRDD3. The CDR3 extends over 22 amino acids. The germline V gene encodes CDR1 GEAIGNYY and CDR2 EKD. DNA of the CDR3: TGTGCCCGTGACAAAGTACTGGGGGATAAGTCGCCTGGGGCCTGGGACACCCGACAGATGTTTTTC. As protein: CARDKVLGDKSPGAWDTRQMFF.